Following are 16 T cell receptor beta chains from one sample sequenced in a study of blood T cell repertoires in COVID-19. Sequencing was performed with immunoSEQ multiplex PCR; in TCRdb, only in-frame clones are kept and a portion is missing. The repertoire holds some 250,000 clones, with 75% to 90% as singletons. The sample taken for sequencing was peripheral blood. These receptors came from a woman aged 55-70 years with active or convalescent COVID-19.

This chain uses TRBV29-1 with TRBJ1-4; TRBD1 agrees at 8 bases. The CDR3 totals 15 residues. The ends lost 3 bases at V and 6 bases at J; junction bases unmatched: 9. Germline values: CDR1 SQVTM, CDR2 ANQGSEA. The DNA of the CDR3 is TGCAGCGTTGAGGGAAGGACAGGGAGGGATGAAAAACTGTTTTTT. It encodes CSVEGRTGRDEKLFF.

The CDR3 coding sequence is TGTGCCACCTCCGGGGACAATCAGCCCCAGCATTTT. Protein product: CATSGDNQPQHF. The chain uses TRBV2 and TRBJ1-5; D not resolved. V lost 10 bases and J 3 bases, leaving 10 bases between the germline ends. The CDR3 loop spans 12 amino acids. Germline CDR1 and CDR2: SNHLY and FYNNEI.

The chain couples TRBV30 to TRBJ1-2, with TRBD1 matching over 9 bases. The CDR3 has 16 amino acids. V gave up 0 bases and J gave up 3 bases; unmatched junction bases: 8. Germline V gene lookup returns CDR1 GTSNPN and CDR2 SVGIG (reference sequence). The CDR3 spells CAWSVLPGQGDYGYTF. The CDR3 nucleotides read TGTGCCTGGAGTGTACTTCCGGGACAGGGAGACTATGGCTACACCTTC.

This clone was seen a few times. The V and J genes are TRBV6-4 and TRBJ2-1; TRBD2 matches at 7 bases. The trim removed 2 bases at V and 4 bases at J, leaving 5 bases unmatched. The CDR3 length is 15 residues. Looked up from germline, CDR1 is MRHNA and CDR2 is SNTAGT. The CDR3, as DNA: TGTGCCAGCAGTGACCAAGCGGGGCGATACAATGAGCAGTTCTTC. It codes for CASSDQAGRYNEQFF.

The chain links TRBV30 to TRBJ2-1, with 7 bases matching TRBD1. Germline CDR1 is GTSNPN and CDR2 is SVGIG (reference sequence). The V gene end was trimmed by 0 bases and the J gene end by 5 bases; junction bases not matched to a gene: 7. CDR3 size: 15 residues. CDR3 nucleotide sequence: TGTGCCTGGAGTGTACGGAACAGGGGAGACAATGAGCAGTTCTTC. Its protein is CAWSVRNRGDNEQFF. The entire variable domain, with the rest obtained from reference TRBV30 and TRBJ2-1, is as follows: SQTIHQWPATLVQPVGSPLSLECTVEGTSNPNLYWYRQAAGRGLQLLFYSVGIGQISSEVPQNLSASRPQDRQFILSSKKLLLSDSGFYLCAWSVRNRGDNEQFFGPGTRLTVL.

The rearrangement joins TRBV18 to TRBJ1-1; 9 nucleotides match TRBD1. Unmatched junction bases numbered 2, after V lost 2 bases and J lost 1 base. Germline values: CDR1 KGHSH, CDR2 LQKENI. This CDR3 is built from 15 residues. The CDR3 spells CASSPGQGTNTEAFF. Written as DNA, the CDR3 is TGTGCCAGCTCACCAGGACAGGGGACGAACACTGAAGCTTTCTTT.

This clone was counted between two and nine times. The J gene is TRBJ1-5, the V gene TRBV30; D unclear. The CDR3 is 13 residues long. The germline V and J ends were trimmed by 3 bases and 6 bases, with 12 bases remaining between them. The germline CDR1 and CDR2 sequences are GTSNPN and SVGIG (reference sequence). CDR3 sequence (DNA): TGTGCCTGGAGGTCCGGGGTTGGTCAGCCCCAGCATTTT. It codes for CAWRSGVGQPQHF.

The rearrangement joins TRBV5-6 to TRBJ1-1; D unresolved. The CDR3 loop spans 14 amino acids. The V end was cut by 2 bases, the J end by 5 bases, with 13 bases between. The germline V gene has CDR1 SGHDT and CDR2 YYEEEE. The CDR3 protein is CASSFEVAETEAFF. In nucleotides, the CDR3 is TGTGCCAGCAGCTTCGAGGTGGCTGAGACTGAAGCTTTCTTT.

This clone showed up just a few times. The chain joins TRBV7-3 to TRBJ2-7; 7 bases are shared with TRBD2. Looked up from germline, CDR1 is SGHTA and CDR2 is FQGTGA. The CDR3 runs to 15 residues. The J segment lost 5 bases and the V segment lost 5 bases, leaving 12 bases of the junction unmatched. CDR3 residues: CASSALAALVHEQYF. The CDR3 coding sequence is TGTGCCAGCAGCGCCCTAGCGGCCTTAGTCCACGAGCAGTACTTC.

J is TRBJ2-2 and V is TRBV3-1 (or the pseudogene TRBV3-2); 9 nucleotides match TRBD2. The junction had 16 bases not matched to a gene; V was cut back by 4 bases and J by 7 bases. The germline CDR1 and CDR2 sequences are LGHDT and YNNKEL (reference sequence). The CDR3 spans 18 residues. The CDR3 sequence is CASSPTWRGGRMGGELFF. CDR3 bases: TGTGCCAGCAGCCCGACTTGGCGGGGGGGCCGGATGGGCGGGGAGCTGTTTTTT.

The chain uses TRBV5-4 and TRBJ2-7; maybe TRBD1 (6 bases). V was trimmed by 4 bases and J by 3 bases, leaving 14 bases between them. CDR1 SGHNT and CDR2 YYREEE come from the germline V gene (reference sequence). The CDR3 contains 14 residues. CDR3 region: CASSPPGQNYEQYF. DNA of the CDR3: TGTGCCAGCAGCCCACCGGGACAAAACTACGAGCAGTACTTC.

The rearrangement joins TRBV2 to TRBJ2-5; D perhaps matches TRBD2 (6 bases). CDR1 is SNHLY, CDR2 FYNNEI, per germline. This CDR3 comprises 14 residues. Trimming removed 5 bases at V and 7 bases at J, with 17 bases between. The CDR3: CASSRRNGGRTQYF. Here the CDR3 DNA reads TGTGCCAGCAGTAGGCGTAACGGGGGTAGGACCCAGTACTTC. Full variable domain (rest looked up from reference TRBV2 and TRBJ2-5): EPEVTQTPSHQVTQMGQEVILRCVPISNHLYFYWYRQILGQKVEFLVSFYNNEISEKSEIFDDQFSVERPDGSNFTLKIRSTKLEDSAMYFCASSRRNGGRTQYFGPGTRLLVL.

J is TRBJ2-7 and V is TRBV6-5; 8 nucleotides align to TRBD1. The CDR3 spans 15 residues. In germline, CDR1 is MNHEY, CDR2 SVGAGI. Germline trimming cut 4 bases from V and 2 bases from J; bases unmatched to any gene: 7. The CDR3, as DNA: TGTGCCAGCAGTTCTCGACAGGGGAAAGCCTACGAGCAGTACTTC. It yields the protein CASSSRQGKAYEQYF.

The chain recombines TRBV3-1 (or the pseudogene TRBV3-2) with TRBJ1-2; TRBD1 agrees at 10 bases. Trimming at V came to 7 bases and at J to 7 bases, leaving 6 bases not matched to a gene. This CDR3 has 13 residues. Germline CDR1 is LGHDT and CDR2 is YNNKEL (reference sequence). The CDR3 sequence is CASTNDRGRGYTF. In nucleotides, the CDR3 is TGTGCCAGCACTAATGACAGGGGGCGTGGCTACACCTTC.

V and J are TRBV7-9 and TRBJ2-5; 8 nucleotides match TRBD1. This CDR3 spans 14 amino acids. Trimming cost V 4 bases and J 5 bases; bases outside gene matches: 6. Per germline, CDR1 SEHNR and CDR2 FQNEAQ (reference sequence). The CDR3 reads CASSSQGAFETQYF. The CDR3 region has the DNA TGTGCCAGCAGCTCTCAGGGGGCATTCGAGACCCAGTACTTC.

V gene TRBV7-6 combines with J gene TRBJ2-7; 11 bases line up with TRBD2. Losses at the gene ends were 6 bases for V and 2 bases for J; bases not matched to a gene: 15. From germline, CDR1 is SGHVS and CDR2 FNYEAQ. This CDR3 is 18 amino acids long. The CDR3 nucleotides are TGTGCCAGCAGTTCTTCATTCCCTACTAGCGGGGGAGCCTACGAGCAGTACTTC. It translates to CASSSSFPTSGGAYEQYF.